This TCR beta chain was identified during a study of CD8 T cells in ankylosing spondylitis. The sample holds a few counts of this clonotype. With molecular barcodes, quantitative 5'-RACE was used to make the TCR beta libraries. TCRdb ran MiXCR on the 5' RACE reads and lists one entry per CDR3 protein. The sample includes around 320,000 distinct CDR3 sequences, under 25% of them seen just once. The CDR3 totals 19 residues. V was pared by 2 bases and J by 1 base, with 10 bases of the junction left unmatched. The germline gives CDR1 LGHNA, CDR2 YNFKEQ. This chain uses TRBV4-2 with TRBJ2-6; 8 nucleotides align to TRBD1. The source of this sequence is a female donor with ankylosing spondylitis or in good health (not recorded which). Sample: blood, either unsorted or a sorted T cell fraction (not recorded which). In nucleotides, the CDR3 is TGTGCCAGCAGCCAAATATTTGACAGGGGTTGGTCTGGGGCCAACGTCCTGACTTTC. This codes for CASSQIFDRGWSGANVLTF.